This is a list of T cell receptor beta chains from one sample in a study of blood T cell repertoires in COVID-19. Method: immunoSEQ multiplex PCR; TCRdb's copy keeps in-frame clones and lacks some. The data contain about 100,000 clones, about 87% of them singletons. Sequencing was done on a sample of peripheral blood. The receptors stem from a man aged 50 to 59 with active or convalescent COVID-19. CDR3s include the opening cysteine and the closing phenylalanine or tryptophan. The order of the fields is V gene, clone size, D gene, J gene, CDR3 DNA, CDR3 protein. A D gene is named only where the DNA matches it firmly. The size of a clone is reported for some rows only, either as once, few or many, or as a class for expanded clones.

>TRBV7-2|NA|TRBD2|TRBJ2-3
TGTGCCAGCAGCTTACAGGGCCGGCGGGGGGCAGATACGCAGTATTTT
CASSLQGRRGADTQYF
>TRBV5-4|NA|TRBD1|TRBJ2-7
TGTGCCAGCAGCTCCAATACAGGGGGCTTCGAGCAGTACTTC
CASSSNTGGFEQYF
>TRBV5-6|NA|NA|TRBJ1-2
TGTGCCAGCAGCTTGGTTCGCTATGGCTACACCTTC
CASSLVRYGYTF
>TRBV4-1|NA|TRBD1|TRBJ2-5
TGCGCCAGCAGTTCGGACAGGGAGAGGACCCAGTACTTC
CASSSDRERTQYF
>TRBV7-9|NA|NA|TRBJ2-7
TGTGCCAGCAGCTTACCTAGCTCCTACGAGCAGTACTTC
CASSLPSSYEQYF
>TRBV10-2|NA|NA|TRBJ2-3
TGCGCCAGCAGTACAAGGACAGTGGCCGGCACAGATACGCAGTATTTT
CASSTRTVAGTDTQYF
>TRBV14|NA|NA|TRBJ1-3
TGTGCCAGCAGCCCGACAGGAAACACCATATATTTT
CASSPTGNTIYF
>TRBV13|NA|TRBD1|TRBJ1-4
TGTGCCAGCAGCGTCACCGGGACAGGGGTCGAAAAACTGTTTTTT
CASSVTGTGVEKLFF
>TRBV28|few|NA|TRBJ1-4
TGTGCCAGCAGTTTCGCAAAGGCAGGACTGTTTTTT
CASSFAKAGLFF
>TRBV18|NA|TRBD2|TRBJ2-5
TGTGCCAGCTCACCGAGGACTAGCGGTCAAGAGACCCAGTACTTC
CASSPRTSGQETQYF
>TRBV30|NA|NA|TRBJ1-1
TGTGCCTGGAGTTCTGGGGGGATGGGAACTGAAGCTTTCTTT
CAWSSGGMGTEAFF
>TRBV28|NA|TRBD1|TRBJ1-4
TGTGCCAGCAGGACCCCACAGGGACAGGGTAGGGAAAAACTGTTTTTT
CASRTPQGQGREKLFF
>TRBV11-2|NA|NA|TRBJ2-7
TGTGCCAGCAGTTGGACTTCCTACGAGCAGTACTTC
CASSWTSYEQYF
>TRBV19|NA|TRBD2|TRBJ2-3
TGTGCCAGTAGTATCGCGGCTAGCGGGAGTGATACGCAGTATTTT
CASSIAASGSDTQYF
>TRBV4-2|NA|NA|TRBJ1-5
TGTGCCAGCAGCCCAAATGGTCTAGGTGGACAGCCCCAGCATTTT
CASSPNGLGGQPQHF
>TRBV6-5|NA|TRBD1|TRBJ1-1
TGTGCCAGCAGTTACTCAGGGACAGGGATACACACTGAAGCTTTCTTT
CASSYSGTGIHTEAFF
>TRBV6-2/TRBV6-3|once|TRBD2|TRBJ2-1
TGTGCCAGCAGTTACCGAAGCGGGAGGCCTGGCAATGAGCAGTTCTTC
CASSYRSGRPGNEQFF
>TRBV11-1|NA|TRBD2|TRBJ2-5
TGTGCCAGCAGCCCCGGCGGGGGACAAGAGACCCAGTACTTC
CASSPGGGQETQYF
>TRBV7-6|NA|TRBD2|TRBJ2-7
TGTGCCAGCAGGCAAGATAGCGGGAGTATCCGCGAGCAGTACTTC
CASRQDSGSIREQYF
>TRBV14|NA|TRBD2|TRBJ2-3
TGTGCCAGCAGCTACGGCGGGAGTAGCACAGATACGCAGTATTTT
CASSYGGSSTDTQYF
>TRBV7-2|NA|TRBD2|TRBJ2-7
TGTGCCAGCAGTTCCATGTCTAGCGGGAATTACGAGCAGTACTTC
CASSSMSSGNYEQYF
>TRBV6-5|NA|NA|TRBJ1-4
TGTGCCAGCAGTTATGGCCGGGGGAGTGAAAAACTGTTTTTT
CASSYGRGSEKLFF
>TRBV11-1|NA|NA|TRBJ2-7
TGTGCCAGCAGCCTTTTTGCGGGGTACGAGCAGTACTTC
CASSLFAGYEQYF
>TRBV6-5|NA|TRBD1|TRBJ2-7
TGTGCCAGCAGTAACCGGGACAGGGCGTCATACGAGCAGTACTTC
CASSNRDRASYEQYF
>TRBV5-1|few|TRBD2|TRBJ2-1
TGCGCCAGCAGCTTGGACGGGACTAGCGGCTACAATGAGCAGTTCTTC
CASSLDGTSGYNEQFF
>TRBV5-4|NA|NA|TRBJ2-2
TGTGCCAGCAGCTCCGCAGGGCCCCAACCCGGGGAGCTGTTTTTT
CASSSAGPQPGELFF
>TRBV5-5|NA|NA|TRBJ2-7
TGTGCCAGCAGCTCCCCCCTAGTTTTGAGTCCATACGAGCAGTACTTC
CASSSPLVLSPYEQYF
>TRBV19|NA|TRBD2|TRBJ2-2
TGTGCCAGTAGTATTTTCACTAGCGGACGCACCGCGAACACCGGGGAGCTGTTTTTT
CASSIFTSGRTANTGELFF
>TRBV24-1|NA|TRBD2|TRBJ2-7
TGTGCCACCAGTGGAAGCGGGAGGACTACCTACGAGCAGTACTTC
CATSGSGRTTYEQYF
>TRBV18|few|NA|TRBJ1-5
TGTGCCAGCTCACCGAGGGTGGGTAATAGCAATCAGCCCCAGCATTTT
CASSPRVGNSNQPQHF
>TRBV5-4|NA|TRBD2|TRBJ2-3
TGTGCCAGCAGCCCGACTATGGGCGGGAGTGCAGATACGCAGTATTTT
CASSPTMGGSADTQYF